This T cell receptor beta chain emerged from a study of identical twins. Per the germline V gene, CDR1 is SGHRS and CDR2 is YFSETQ. CDR3 length: 16 residues. MiXCR was run by TCRdb on the 5' RACE reads, yielding one entry per CDR3 protein. The table lists 1,800,000 or so distinct CDR3 sequences, under 35% of them singletons, with less than 0.35% in the top ten. Only one count was recorded for this clonotype. What it recognizes is unknown. A much more abundant neighbour one base away suggests this may be a read error. General study points: The conclusions drew on cross-sectional statistical analysis instead of tracking the same donors.

The TCR originated in a newborn girl in good health. The specimen sequenced was cord blood. The gene calls are TRBV5-1 and TRBJ1-2; TRBD1 matches at 7 bases. The CDR3 sequence: CASSSLTTTGVYCYTF. In nucleotides, the CDR3 is TGCGCCAGCAGCTCCCTTACCACTACAGGGGTCTATTGCTACACCTTC.